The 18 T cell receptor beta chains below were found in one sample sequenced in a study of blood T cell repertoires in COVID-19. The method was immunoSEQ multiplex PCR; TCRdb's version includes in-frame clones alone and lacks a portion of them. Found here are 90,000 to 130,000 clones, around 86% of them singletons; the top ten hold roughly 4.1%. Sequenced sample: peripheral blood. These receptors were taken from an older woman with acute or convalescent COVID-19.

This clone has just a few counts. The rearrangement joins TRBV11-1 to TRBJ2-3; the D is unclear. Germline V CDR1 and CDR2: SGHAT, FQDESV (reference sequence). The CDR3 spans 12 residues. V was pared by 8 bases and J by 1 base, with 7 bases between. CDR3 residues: CASSIGTDTQYF. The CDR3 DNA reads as TGTGCCAGCTCCATAGGCACAGATACGCAGTATTTT.

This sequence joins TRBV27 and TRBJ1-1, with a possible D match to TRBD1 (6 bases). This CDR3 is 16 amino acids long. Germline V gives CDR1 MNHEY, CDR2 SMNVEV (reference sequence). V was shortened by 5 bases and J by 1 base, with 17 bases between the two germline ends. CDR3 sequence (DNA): TGTGCCAGCAGTCCCGGGGTCGGCAGGGGGAACACTGAAGCTTTCTTT. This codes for CASSPGVGRGNTEAFF.

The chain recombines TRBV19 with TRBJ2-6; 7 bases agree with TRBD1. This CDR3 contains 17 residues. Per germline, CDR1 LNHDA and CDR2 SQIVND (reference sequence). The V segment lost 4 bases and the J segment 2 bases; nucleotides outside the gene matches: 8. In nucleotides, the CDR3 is TGTGCCAGTAGTAAGGCAGGGGGAAGGGCTGGGGCCAACGTCCTGACTTTC. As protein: CASSKAGGRAGANVLTF.

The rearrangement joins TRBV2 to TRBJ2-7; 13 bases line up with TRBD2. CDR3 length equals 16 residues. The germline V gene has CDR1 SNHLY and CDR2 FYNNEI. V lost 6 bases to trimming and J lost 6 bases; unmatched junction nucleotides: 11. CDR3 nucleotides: TGTGCCAGCAGGACCGGGACTAGCGGGAATATGATCGAGCAGTACTTC. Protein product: CASRTGTSGNMIEQYF.

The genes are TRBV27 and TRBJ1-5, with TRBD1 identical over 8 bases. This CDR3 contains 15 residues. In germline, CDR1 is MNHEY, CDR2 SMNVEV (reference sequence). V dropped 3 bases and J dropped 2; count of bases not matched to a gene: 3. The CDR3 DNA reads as TGTGCCAGCAGTTTGGGACAGGTTCGCAATCAGCCCCAGCATTTT. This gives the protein CASSLGQVRNQPQHF.

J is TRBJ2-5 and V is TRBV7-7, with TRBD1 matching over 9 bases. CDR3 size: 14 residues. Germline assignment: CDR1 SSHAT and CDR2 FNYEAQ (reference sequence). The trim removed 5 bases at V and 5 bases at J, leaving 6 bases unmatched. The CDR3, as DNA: TGTGCCAGCAGCACAGGGGGCGCGGGCGAGACCCAGTACTTC. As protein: CASSTGGAGETQYF.

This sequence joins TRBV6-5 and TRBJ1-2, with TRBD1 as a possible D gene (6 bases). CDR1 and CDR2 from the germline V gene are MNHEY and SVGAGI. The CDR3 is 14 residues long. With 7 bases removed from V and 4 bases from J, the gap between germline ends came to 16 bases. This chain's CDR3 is CASKQGQLGYGYTF. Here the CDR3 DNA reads TGTGCCAGCAAGCAAGGACAGTTGGGCTATGGCTACACCTTC.

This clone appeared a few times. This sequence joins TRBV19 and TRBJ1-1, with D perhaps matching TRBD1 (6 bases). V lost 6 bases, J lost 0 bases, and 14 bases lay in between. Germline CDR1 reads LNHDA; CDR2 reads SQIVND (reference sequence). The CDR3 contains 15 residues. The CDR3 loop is CASSPLTGLNTEAFF. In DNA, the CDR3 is TGTGCCAGTAGCCCTCTGACAGGCTTGAACACTGAAGCTTTCTTT.

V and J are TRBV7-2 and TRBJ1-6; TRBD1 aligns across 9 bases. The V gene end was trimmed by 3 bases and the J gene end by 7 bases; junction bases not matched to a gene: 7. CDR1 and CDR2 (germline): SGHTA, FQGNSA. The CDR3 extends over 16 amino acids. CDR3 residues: CASSFGRGQGNSPLHF. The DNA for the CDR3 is TGTGCCAGCAGCTTCGGTCGGGGACAGGGCAATTCACCCCTCCACTTT.

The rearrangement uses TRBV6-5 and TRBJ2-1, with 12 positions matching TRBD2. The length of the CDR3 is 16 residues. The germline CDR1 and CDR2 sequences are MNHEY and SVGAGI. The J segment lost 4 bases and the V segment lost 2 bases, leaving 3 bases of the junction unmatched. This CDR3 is CASSYGLAGSYNEQFF. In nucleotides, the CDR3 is TGTGCCAGCAGTTACGGACTAGCGGGATCTTACAATGAGCAGTTCTTC.

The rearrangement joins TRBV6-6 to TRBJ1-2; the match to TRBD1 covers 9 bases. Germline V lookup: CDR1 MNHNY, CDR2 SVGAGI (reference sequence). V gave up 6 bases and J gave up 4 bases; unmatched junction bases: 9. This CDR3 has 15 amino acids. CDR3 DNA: TGTGCCAGCAGGGAAACAGGGGGCAAGGGCTATGGCTACACCTTC. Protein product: CASRETGGKGYGYTF.

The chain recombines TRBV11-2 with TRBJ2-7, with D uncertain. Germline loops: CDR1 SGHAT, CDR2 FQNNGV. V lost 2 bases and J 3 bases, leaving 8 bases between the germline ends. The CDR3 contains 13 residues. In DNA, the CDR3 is TGTGCCAGCAGCTTAAATAGTGGCTACGAGCAGTACTTC. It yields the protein CASSLNSGYEQYF.

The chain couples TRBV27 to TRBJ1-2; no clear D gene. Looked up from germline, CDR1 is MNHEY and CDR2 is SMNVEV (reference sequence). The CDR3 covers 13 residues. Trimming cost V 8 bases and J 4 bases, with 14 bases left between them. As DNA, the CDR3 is TGTGCCAGCGGCAAGCGGATAGGCTATGGCTACACCTTC. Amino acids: CASGKRIGYGYTF.

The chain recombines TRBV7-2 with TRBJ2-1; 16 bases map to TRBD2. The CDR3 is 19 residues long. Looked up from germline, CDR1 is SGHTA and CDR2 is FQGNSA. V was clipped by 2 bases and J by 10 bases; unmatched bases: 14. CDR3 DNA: TGTGCCAGCAGCTTAACGTCCGGGACTAGCGGGAGGGCCGGCCGGGAGCAGTTCTTC. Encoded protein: CASSLTSGTSGRAGREQFF.

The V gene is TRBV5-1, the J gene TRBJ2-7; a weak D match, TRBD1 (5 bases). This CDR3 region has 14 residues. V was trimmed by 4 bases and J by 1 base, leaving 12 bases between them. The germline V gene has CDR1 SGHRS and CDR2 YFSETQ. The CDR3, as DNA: TGCGCCAGCAGCGTAGACAGTGCTTCCTACGAGCAGTACTTC. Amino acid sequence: CASSVDSASYEQYF. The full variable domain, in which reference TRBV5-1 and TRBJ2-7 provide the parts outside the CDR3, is KAGVTQTPRYLIKTRGQQVTLSCSPISGHRSVSWYQQTPGQGLQFLFEYFSETQRNKGNFPGRFSGRQFSNSRSEMNVSTLELGDSALYLCASSVDSASYEQYFGPGTRLTVT.

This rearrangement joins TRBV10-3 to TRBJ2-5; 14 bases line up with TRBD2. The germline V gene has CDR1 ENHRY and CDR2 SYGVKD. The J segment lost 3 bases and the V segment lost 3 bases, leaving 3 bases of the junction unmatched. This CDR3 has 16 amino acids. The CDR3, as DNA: TGTGCCATCAGTGATGGGGGACTAGCGGGGGAAGAGACCCAGTACTTC. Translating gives CAISDGGLAGEETQYF.

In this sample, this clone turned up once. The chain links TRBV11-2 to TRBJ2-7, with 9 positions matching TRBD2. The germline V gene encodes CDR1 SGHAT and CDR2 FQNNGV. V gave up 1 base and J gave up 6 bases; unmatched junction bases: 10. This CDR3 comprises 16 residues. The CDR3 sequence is CASSLVVALAGVEQYF. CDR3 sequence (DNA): TGTGCCAGCAGCTTAGTGGTGGCGTTAGCGGGAGTCGAGCAGTACTTC.

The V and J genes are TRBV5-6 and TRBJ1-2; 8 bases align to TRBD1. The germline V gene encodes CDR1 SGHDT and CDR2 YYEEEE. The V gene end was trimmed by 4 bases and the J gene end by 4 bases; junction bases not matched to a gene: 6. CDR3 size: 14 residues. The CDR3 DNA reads TGTGCCAGCAGCCTCTGGGACAGGATCTATGGCTACACCTTC. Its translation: CASSLWDRIYGYTF.